These T cell receptor beta chains were read from a single sample in a study of PD-1 blockade in classical Hodgkin lymphoma. TCRdb's table, derived via immunoSEQ multiplex PCR, lists solely in-frame clones and lacks some. The sample has more than 60,000 clones; about nine tenths are singletons. The sample was peripheral blood mononuclear cells (PBMCs), taken at baseline. These receptors all stem from a human donor with classical Hodgkin lymphoma. Both conserved end residues are part of each CDR3. D genes are given only for firm matches.

>TRBD2|TRBJ2-7|TRBV11-2
CASSPRGAGGRLEQYF
>TRBD2|TRBJ2-3|TRBV5-5
CASSFAGDTDTQYF
>TRBD2|TRBJ2-2|TRBV9
CASSDPASGSGELFF
>-|TRBJ2-7|TRBV6-6
CASSYSSSSYEQYF
>-|TRBJ1-1|TRBV7-2
CASSVQGWGAFF
>-|TRBJ2-1|TRBV7-3
CASSLVGNEQFF
>-|TRBJ1-5|TRBV4-1
CASSQVSEDRQPQHF
>-|TRBJ2-5|TRBV27
CASKQFETQYF
>-|TRBJ2-7|TRBV11-2
CASSLPSYEQYF
>-|TRBJ1-5|TRBV7-8
CASSLESGVQPQHF
>-|TRBJ2-7|TRBV5-1
CASSITGSSYEQYF
>TRBD1|TRBJ1-2|TRBV6-5
CASSKGQGLGYTF
>-|TRBJ1-2|TRBV7-2
CASIRTAIYGYTF
>-|TRBJ2-7|TRBV5-1
CASSLVQGPSYEQYF
>-|TRBJ2-3|TRBV2
CASSEERPLERSDTQYF
>-|TRBJ2-5|TRBV5-1
CASSGPRETQYF
>-|TRBJ1-1|TRBV30
CAWSVLGFEAFF
>TRBD1|TRBJ1-4|TRBV27
CASGNRGTNEKLFF
>TRBD1|TRBJ1-2|TRBV5-4
CASSLESGGRIGNYGYTF
>-|TRBJ2-2|TRBV4-2
CASSPWTDNTGELFF
>-|TRBJ2-5|TRBV29-1
CSVVRGTAQETQYF
>TRBD2|TRBJ2-1|TRBV11-2
CASSIVAGSSYNEQFF
>-|TRBJ2-1|TRBV20-1
CSASTDEQFF
>-|TRBJ2-6|TRBV28
CASSLWSIGFEFPGANVLTF
>TRBD2|TRBJ2-7|TRBV6-1
CASTTSGLGEQYF
>TRBD1|TRBJ1-4|TRBV5-1
CASSYRQGVDEKLFF
>TRBD1|TRBJ2-7|TRBV18
CASSLGQVYEQYF
>-|TRBJ1-3|TRBV29-1
CSVEVLETGKIGNTIYF
>-|TRBJ1-2|TRBV25-1
CASSELTNYGYTF
>TRBD2|TRBJ2-1|TRBV6-4
CASSPLAGGPNEQFF
>TRBD1|TRBJ2-5|TRBV4-2
CASSQAGGETQYF
>-|TRBJ1-1|TRBV5-4
CASSFKYDEAFF
>-|TRBJ2-1|TRBV19
CASSIRTTDEQFF
>-|TRBJ2-3|TRBV6-6
CASSYKPYTDTQYF
>-|TRBJ1-2|TRBV11-2
CASSLGHSSYGYTF
>TRBD2|TRBJ2-1|TRBV5-1
CASSWTSGNSYNEQFF
>-|TRBJ2-7|TRBV6-4
CASRVPAWLGRSSHEQYF
>TRBD1|TRBJ1-6|TRBV19
CASSRTGGHNSPLHF
>-|TRBJ1-1|TRBV7-9
CAIRWRGEQNTEAFF
>TRBD2|TRBJ2-7|TRBV7-2
CASSNPVVAGAQISYEQYF
>-|TRBJ2-1|TRBV7-2
CASRISYNEQFF
>-|TRBJ2-7|TRBV10-3
CAISESKISYEQYF
>TRBD2|TRBJ2-1|TRBV10-3
CAISGTSGSFREQFF
>-|TRBJ2-2|TRBV28
CASRGTPNTGELFF
>-|TRBJ1-2|TRBV6-1
CASKDSGHGYTF
>-|TRBJ1-1|TRBV7-8
CASSLAGDGTEAFF
>-|TRBJ2-7|TRBV28
CASSRQIPYEQYF
>-|TRBJ2-5|TRBV30
CAWSPDSIQETQYF
>TRBD1|TRBJ1-5|TRBV2
CASSQGAGQPQHF
>TRBD1|TRBJ1-2|TRBV15
CATSRDRGQGYTF
>TRBD2|TRBJ2-3|TRBV28
CASYRAGDQDTQYF
>TRBD2|TRBJ2-3|TRBV28
CASSTIAGELDTQYF
>TRBD1|TRBJ2-1|TRBV15
CATSKDRGSTSYNEQFF
>-|TRBJ1-5|TRBV27
CASSLWGNQPQHF